These 26 T cell receptor beta chains were all obtained from the same sample, sequenced in a study of patients and donors after allogeneic stem cell transplantation. TCRdb ran MiXCR on the RT-PCR reads and lists one entry per CDR3 protein. The sample holds more than 850,000 distinct CDR3 sequences; under 20% are singletons and the top ten take 5% to 7.5%. Material: blood, either unsorted or a sorted T cell fraction (not recorded which). These receptor sequences come from a human donor who was either an allogeneic HSCT recipient or a stem cell or donor lymphocyte infusion donor (not recorded which). It is not recorded whose cells these are; they may come from a transplant donor.

There are many counts of this clonotype. The chain links TRBV6-1 to TRBJ2-3, with TRBD2 identical over 7 bases. V trimming: 5 bases; J trimming: 3 bases; junction bases outside the gene matches: 11. CDR1 and CDR2 (germline): MNHNS, SASEGT. The length of the CDR3 is 16 residues. The CDR3 DNA is TGTGCCAGCAGTCCACTGGGCGGGAGTCTGACAGATACGCAGTATTTT. Its translation is CASSPLGGSLTDTQYF.

The table lists this clonotype with a few counts. This chain connects TRBV7-2 to TRBJ2-1; 13 positions agree with TRBD2. The CDR3 covers 17 residues. The junction had 8 bases not matched to a gene; V was cut back by 5 bases and J by 4 bases. Germline CDR1 SGHTA, CDR2 FQGNSA. The CDR3 DNA follows: TGTGCCAGCAGCCCAAGGACTAGCGGGGGCCGATACAATGAGCAGTTCTTC. The encoded protein is CASSPRTSGGRYNEQFF.

This clonotype turned up a few times. This rearrangement joins TRBV20-1 to TRBJ1-1, with D possibly matching TRBD1 (6 bases). The CDR3 sequence is 13 residues long. Per germline, CDR1 DFQATT and CDR2 SNEGSKA (reference sequence). Trimming cost V 6 bases and J 3 bases, with 14 bases left between them. CDR3 in amino acids: CSAEPDSHTEAFF. CDR3 DNA: TGCAGTGCAGAGCCGGACAGCCACACTGAAGCTTTCTTT.

This clonotype appeared a few times. V is TRBV20-1 and J is TRBJ2-7, with TRBD2 identical over 9 bases. Germline V CDR1 and CDR2: DFQATT, SNEGSKA (reference sequence). There are 12 residues in the CDR3. Trimming took 3 bases from V and 3 from J; bases not matched to a gene: 0. CDR3 nucleotides: TGCAGTGCTAGGCGGGAGGGCTACGAGCAGTACTTC. This encodes CSARREGYEQYF.

This sequence joins TRBV29-1 and TRBJ1-1; D is unresolved. Germline-derived CDR1 and CDR2 are SQVTM and ANQGSEA. CDR3 size: 15 residues. V was cut by 2 bases and J by 6 bases, with 19 bases left in between. CDR3 coding DNA: TGCAGCGTTGAACAGAGGACTCCCTTGAGATCTGAAGCTTTCTTT. This translates into CSVEQRTPLRSEAFF.

J is TRBJ2-1 and V is TRBV9; TRBD1 might be the D (5 bases). V lost 0 bases and J 5 bases, leaving 9 bases between the germline ends. The CDR3 is made up of 14 amino acids. Per germline, CDR1 SGDLS and CDR2 YYNGEE. This CDR3 is CASSVEQDNNEQFF. Written as DNA, the CDR3 is TGTGCCAGCAGCGTAGAACAGGATAACAATGAGCAGTTCTTC.

In its sample, this clonotype was seen many times. The V gene is TRBV5-1, the J gene TRBJ2-7; D possibly corresponds to TRBD2 (7 bases). CDR3 length equals 13 residues. Germline V gene data show CDR1 as SGHRS and CDR2 as YFSETQ. V was shortened by 5 bases and J by 0 bases, with 9 bases between the two germline ends. CDR3: CASRRGGSYEQYF. CDR3 DNA sequence: TGCGCCAGCAGGAGGGGGGGCTCCTACGAGCAGTACTTC. The full variable domain, with the rest looked up from reference TRBV5-1 and TRBJ2-7, is KAGVTQTPRYLIKTRGQQVTLSCSPISGHRSVSWYQQTPGQGLQFLFEYFSETQRNKGNFPGRFSGRQFSNSRSEMNVSTLELGDSALYLCASRRGGSYEQYFGPGTRLTVT.

The V gene is TRBV2, the J gene TRBJ1-6; no definite D call. The CDR3 has 14 amino acids. Trimming took 1 base from V and 1 from J, leaving 2 bases between them. Germline V gene lookup returns CDR1 SNHLY and CDR2 FYNNEI. The CDR3 DNA reads TGTGCCAGCAGTGAAGATTCCTATAATTCACCCCTCCACTTT. Its translation: CASSEDSYNSPLHF. The full variable domain, rest sourced from reference TRBV2 and TRBJ1-6, is EPEVTQTPSHQVTQMGQEVILRCVPISNHLYFYWYRQILGQKVEFLVSFYNNEISEKSEIFDDQFSVERPDGSNFTLKIRSTKLEDSAMYFCASSEDSYNSPLHFGNGTRLTVT.

This rearrangement joins TRBV6-5 to TRBJ1-2; 11 nucleotides match TRBD1. The CDR3 has 15 amino acids. The trim removed 2 bases at V and 4 bases at J, leaving 3 bases unmatched. From germline, CDR1 is MNHEY and CDR2 SVGAGI. This chain's CDR3 is CASSYAGTGGYGYTF. The CDR3 DNA is TGTGCCAGCAGTTACGCCGGGACAGGGGGCTATGGCTACACCTTC.

The chain uses TRBV2 and TRBJ2-1; D may be TRBD2 (6 bases). The germline gives CDR1 SNHLY, CDR2 FYNNEI. Between the trimmed V and J ends, which lost 6 bases and 2 bases, there was a span of 11 bases. The CDR3 length is 14 residues. Written as DNA, the CDR3 is TGTGCCAGCAGGAATAGCGGACCCTACAATGAGCAGTTCTTC. Protein product: CASRNSGPYNEQFF.

This clonotype was counted once. The genes are TRBV29-1 and TRBJ2-1; 11 bases are a match to TRBD1. Unmatched junction bases numbered 20, after V lost 3 bases and J lost 4 bases. The CDR3 has 20 amino acids. CDR1 and CDR2 (germline): SQVTM, ANQGSEA. The CDR3 sequence: CSVEVPPHGPGQGVYNEQFF. The CDR3 nucleotides are TGCAGCGTTGAGGTTCCGCCTCATGGCCCGGGACAGGGGGTGTACAATGAGCAGTTCTTC.

V usage is TRBV18 and J usage is TRBJ2-7; TRBD2 might be the D (5 bases). CDR3 length: 15 residues. CDR1 and CDR2 from the germline V gene are KGHSH and LQKENI. V dropped 2 bases and J dropped 2 bases, with 13 bases sitting between them. DNA of the CDR3: TGTGCCAGCTCACCATTCGAGGGTGTAACCTACGAGCAGTACTTC. It specifies CASSPFEGVTYEQYF.

This clonotype was recorded many times. The chain recombines TRBV5-1 with TRBJ1-1, with D perhaps matching TRBD1 (5 bases). The CDR3 is 14 amino acids. The germline V gene encodes CDR1 SGHRS and CDR2 YFSETQ. The ends were cut back, 1 base at V and 1 base at J, with 8 bases in the middle. The CDR3 DNA sequence: TGCGCCAGCAGCTTGCGGGGGACGAACACTGAAGCTTTCTTT. This translates into CASSLRGTNTEAFF.

This clonotype was observed a handful of times. The V call is TRBV20-1, the J call TRBJ2-7; the D gene is possibly TRBD2 (6 bases). The CDR3 sequence is 15 residues long. The ends were cut back, 1 base at V and 0 bases at J, with 13 bases in the middle. CDR1 DFQATT and CDR2 SNEGSKA come from the germline V gene (reference sequence). The CDR3 region is CSARGLREPSYEQYF. CDR3 in DNA: TGCAGTGCTAGAGGCCTCCGGGAGCCCTCCTACGAGCAGTACTTC.

This clonotype was recorded a few times. The chain links TRBV19 to TRBJ1-5; TRBD1 matches at 7 bases. The germline CDR1 and CDR2 sequences are LNHDA and SQIVND (reference sequence). There are 13 residues in the CDR3. V was clipped by 7 bases and J by 2 bases; unmatched bases: 2. In nucleotides, the CDR3 is TGTGCCAGTAACACAGGGGGCAATCAGCCCCAGCATTTT. Its protein product is CASNTGGNQPQHF. Together with reference TRBV19 and TRBJ1-5, the CDR3 gives the full variable domain: DGGITQSPKYLFRKEGQNVTLSCEQNLNHDAMYWYRQDPGQGLRLIYYSQIVNDFQKGDIAEGYSVSREKKESFPLTVTSAQKNPTAFYLCASNTGGNQPQHFGDGTRLSIL.

The chain couples TRBV24-1 to TRBJ2-2; 9 bases match TRBD1. Germline CDR1 KGHDR, CDR2 SFDVKD. V lost 10 bases, J lost 1 base, and 3 bases stayed unmatched. The CDR3 sequence is 14 residues long. CDR3 protein: CATRGQGNTGELFF. CDR3 nucleotides: TGTGCCACGAGGGGACAGGGGAACACCGGGGAGCTGTTTTTT.

This clonotype was observed at least ten times. The chain links TRBV20-1 to TRBJ1-5; 8 positions match TRBD1. Germline V CDR1 and CDR2: DFQATT, SNEGSKA (reference sequence). V shed 3 bases, J shed 7 bases, and the junction held 8 bases outside the gene matches. The CDR3 sequence is 14 residues long. The CDR3 protein is CSARTQGAWQPQHF. The CDR3 DNA is TGCAGTGCTAGGACTCAGGGGGCATGGCAGCCCCAGCATTTT.

The chain links TRBV10-3 to TRBJ2-1, with 14 bases fitting TRBD2. CDR3 length equals 17 residues. Trimming cost V 3 bases and J 6 bases; bases outside gene matches: 7. The V gene's germline CDR1 is ENHRY and CDR2 SYGVKD. CDR3 sequence: CAISDSRGLAGVNEQFF. Here the CDR3 DNA reads TGTGCCATCAGTGACAGCCGGGGACTAGCGGGGGTCAATGAGCAGTTCTTC.

This chain links TRBV7-2 with TRBJ1-1, with D unclear. Germline CDR1 SGHTA, CDR2 FQGNSA. The CDR3 sequence is 13 residues long. The ends were cut back, 4 bases at V and 3 bases at J, with 9 bases in the middle. The CDR3 nucleotides are TGTGCCAGCAGCTCGCCGAGCCACACTGAAGCTTTCTTT. It is translated as CASSSPSHTEAFF.

The V and J genes are TRBV6-2 or TRBV6-3 and TRBJ2-7; no definite D call. Between the trimmed V and J ends, which lost 7 bases and 4 bases, there was a span of 8 bases. CDR3 length: 11 residues. CDR1 is MNHEY, CDR2 SVGEGT, per germline. The CDR3 nucleotides are TGTGCCAGCACGAGGCAGTACGAGCAGTACTTC. Its protein is CASTRQYEQYF.

The chain recombines TRBV3-1 with TRBJ2-7, with 10 bases matching TRBD2. The V gene's germline CDR1 is LGHDT and CDR2 YNNKEL (reference sequence). Germline trimming cut 1 base from V and 4 bases from J; bases unmatched to any gene: 4. The CDR3 consists of 15 residues. As DNA, the CDR3 is TGTGCCAGCAGCCAAGGTTCTAGCGGGAGATACGAGCAGTACTTC. Its translation is CASSQGSSGRYEQYF.

The chain has TRBV2 and TRBJ1-6; no clear D gene. Germline V CDR1 and CDR2: SNHLY, FYNNEI. V lost 0 bases and J 8 bases, leaving 5 bases between the germline ends. CDR3 size: 13 residues. The CDR3 bases are TGTGCCAGCAGTGAAGCGGGTTATTCACCCCTCCACTTT. This codes for CASSEAGYSPLHF.

V is TRBV6-5 and J is TRBJ2-1; D is unresolved. Trimming took 2 bases from V and 8 from J, leaving 10 bases between them. Germline V gene sequence: CDR1 MNHEY, CDR2 SVGAGI. The length of the CDR3 is 13 residues. CDR3 in amino acids: CASSYGFGHEQFF. The CDR3 DNA sequence: TGTGCCAGCAGTTACGGGTTTGGCCATGAGCAGTTCTTC.

The rearrangement joins TRBV7-9 to TRBJ2-2, with 8 bases that match TRBD2. V was clipped by 2 bases and J by 0 bases; unmatched bases: 5. The germline V gene has CDR1 SEHNR and CDR2 FQNEAQ (reference sequence). The CDR3 has 17 amino acids. The CDR3 bases are TGTGCCAGCAGCTTACGTAGCGGGATGGCGAACACCGGGGAGCTGTTTTTT. This encodes CASSLRSGMANTGELFF.

This clonotype was counted only a few times. This chain uses TRBV12-3 or TRBV12-4 with TRBJ1-2; TRBD1 might be the D (6 bases). The CDR3 contains 15 residues. Trimming shortened V by 6 bases and J by 0 bases, and 14 bases separated the two germline ends. In DNA form, the CDR3 reads TGTGCCAGCAGCCGTCGACAGGCAGCTAACTATGGCTACACCTTC. It codes for CASSRRQAANYGYTF.

This clonotype has a handful of counts. The rearrangement uses TRBV20-1 and TRBJ1-2; TRBD1 is a possible D gene (5 bases). From germline, CDR1 is DFQATT and CDR2 SNEGSKA (reference sequence). CDR3 size: 12 residues. V lost 0 bases, J lost 8 bases, and 10 bases lay in between. The CDR3: CSARDPRVGYTF. The CDR3 nucleotides are TGCAGTGCTAGAGACCCCAGGGTGGGCTACACCTTC.